The T cell receptor (beta chain) under discussion was sequenced for a study of T cell repertoires in cytomegalovirus infection (dated 2019 in TCRdb). General notes on the study: Recently identified HLA-C-restricted CMV epitopes, whose presentation resists viral immunomodulation, were targeted by peptide stimulations together with well-studied HLA-B-restricted epitopes. Because public TCR beta signatures pointed to carriage of CMV infection together with the matching HLA type, the HLA type of each donor mattered for the analysis.

V was cut back by 1 base and J by 6 bases, leaving a gap of 13 bases between them. Sequences LNHDA (CDR1) and SQIVND (CDR2) are obtained from the germline V gene (reference sequence). CDR3 length: 15 amino acids, cysteine to phenylalanine. Left in the record is the CDR3 DNA by itself, 45 bases read in frame from the first base. On this clonotype: Its recognized antigen is unknown. No base qualities exist here, and no much larger clone lies one base off it.

The treatment or condition label of this sample denotes: in vitro stimulation with specific CMV peptide epitopes to enrich CMV-specific T cells. The reads were generated on an Illumina HiSeq 1500. TCRdb passed the public sequencing reads through fastp at Q25 and MiXCR, retaining productive beta sequences. Each entry merges the rows of one CDR3 protein and shows their most common DNA and genes. The sample table records 750,000 to 950,000 distinct CDR3 sequences; about 29% of these occur just once. The ten biggest clones cover about an eighth of the sample. The paper's findings and limits, for the study overall: In both this cohort and an independent cohort of several hundred donors, the cumulative frequency of public TCR beta family members distinguished carriers of CMV infection plus the relevant HLA type. In the ex vivo response, HLA-C-restricted CMV-specific TCR beta clonotypes were dominant, and in two of eight donors the single most frequent clonotype came from this HLA-C-restricted group.

The chain uses TRBV19 and TRBJ2-1, with the D call tentatively TRBD1 or TRBD2, each fitting 5 bases. The source material was cultured CD8+ T cells from PBMCs, sampled from culture after CMV antigen stimulation. This receptor was obtained from a human donor in good health (CMV status not recorded). Some clones in this sample may be carry-over from other donors' samples. The CDR3 reads as follows: CASSIASGTPNEQFF. The nucleotides are TGTGCCAGTAGTATAGCTTCAGGGACCCCCAATGAGCAGTTCTTC.